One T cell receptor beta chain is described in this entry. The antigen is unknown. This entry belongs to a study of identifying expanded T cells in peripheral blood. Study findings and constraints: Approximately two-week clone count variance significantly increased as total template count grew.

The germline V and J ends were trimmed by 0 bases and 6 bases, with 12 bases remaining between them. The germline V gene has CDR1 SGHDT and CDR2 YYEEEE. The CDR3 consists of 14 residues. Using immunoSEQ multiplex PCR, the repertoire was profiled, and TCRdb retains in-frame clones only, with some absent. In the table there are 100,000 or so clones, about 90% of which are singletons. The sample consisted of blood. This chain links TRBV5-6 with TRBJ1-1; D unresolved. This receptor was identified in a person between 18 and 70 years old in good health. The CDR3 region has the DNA TGTGCCAGCAGCTTGGCCGGAGGGAGCGCTGAAGCTTTCTTT. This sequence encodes CASSLAGGSAEAFF.